This paragraph covers one T cell receptor (beta chain) sequence. These data come from a study of T cell changes during pregnancy in multiple sclerosis. The V gene's germline CDR1 is SGHDT and CDR2 YYEEEE. The CDR3 loop spans 14 amino acids. Trimming removed 3 bases from V and 6 bases from J; junction bases left unmatched: 6. The assay was immunoSEQ multiplex PCR, and TCRdb's table has in-frame clones only and misses some. The sample has approximately 30,000 clones; roughly 87% are singletons. Sequenced here: CD8+ T cells from peripheral blood mononuclear cells, sampled in the third trimester of pregnancy. This sequence was found in a female donor with multiple sclerosis, enrolled in a pregnancy study. The V call is TRBV5-6, the J call TRBJ2-3; 8 bases map to TRBD2. CDR3 in amino acids: CASSSGLGGDTQYF. The CDR3 bases are TGTGCCAGCAGCTCGGGACTAGGCGGCGATACGCAGTATTTT.